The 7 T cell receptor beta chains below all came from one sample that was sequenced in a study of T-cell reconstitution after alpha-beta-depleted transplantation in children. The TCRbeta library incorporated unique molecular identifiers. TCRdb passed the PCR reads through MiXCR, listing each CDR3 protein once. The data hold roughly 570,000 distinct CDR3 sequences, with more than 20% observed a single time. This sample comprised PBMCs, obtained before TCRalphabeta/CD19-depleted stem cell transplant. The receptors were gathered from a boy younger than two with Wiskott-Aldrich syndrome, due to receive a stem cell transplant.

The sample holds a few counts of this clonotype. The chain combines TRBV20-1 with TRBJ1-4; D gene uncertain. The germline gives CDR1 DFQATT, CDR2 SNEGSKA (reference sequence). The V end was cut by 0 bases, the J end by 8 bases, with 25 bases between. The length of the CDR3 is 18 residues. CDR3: CSARDSVEVVAGREKLFF. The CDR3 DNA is TGCAGTGCTAGAGATTCTGTCGAGGTTGTGGCAGGTCGCGAAAAACTGTTTTTT.

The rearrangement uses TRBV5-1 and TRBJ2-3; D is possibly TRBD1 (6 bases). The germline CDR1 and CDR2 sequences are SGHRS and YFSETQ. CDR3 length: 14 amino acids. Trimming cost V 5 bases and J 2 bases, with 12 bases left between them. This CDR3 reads CASSQGLYTDTQYF. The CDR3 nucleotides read TGCGCCAGCAGTCAGGGGCTATACACAGATACGCAGTATTTT.

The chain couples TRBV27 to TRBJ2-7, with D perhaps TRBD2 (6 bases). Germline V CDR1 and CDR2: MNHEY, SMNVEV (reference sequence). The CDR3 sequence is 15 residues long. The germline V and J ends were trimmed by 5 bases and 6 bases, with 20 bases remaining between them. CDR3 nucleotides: TGTGCCAGCAGTCTCTACGGCGGGGCCCTACCCGAGCAGTACTTC. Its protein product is CASSLYGGALPEQYF.

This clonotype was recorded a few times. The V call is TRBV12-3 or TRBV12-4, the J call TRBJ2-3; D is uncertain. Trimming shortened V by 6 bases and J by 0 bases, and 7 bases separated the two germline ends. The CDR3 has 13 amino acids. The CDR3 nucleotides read TGTGCCAGCAGAATTACTAGCACAGATACGCAGTATTTT. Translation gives CASRITSTDTQYF.

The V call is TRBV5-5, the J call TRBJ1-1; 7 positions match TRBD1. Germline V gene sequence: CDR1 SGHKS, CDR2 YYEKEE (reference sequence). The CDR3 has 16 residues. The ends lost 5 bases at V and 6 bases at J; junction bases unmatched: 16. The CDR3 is CASSHLLGQRGAEAFF. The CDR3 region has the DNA TGTGCCAGCAGTCATCTTCTGGGACAGAGAGGAGCTGAAGCTTTCTTT.

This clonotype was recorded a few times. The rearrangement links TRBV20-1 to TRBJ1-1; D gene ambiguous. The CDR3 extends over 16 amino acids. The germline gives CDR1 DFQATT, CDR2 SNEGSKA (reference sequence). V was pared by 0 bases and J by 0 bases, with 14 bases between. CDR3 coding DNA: TGCAGTGCTAGAGATTGGGCAGCCAGCATGAACACTGAAGCTTTCTTT. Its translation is CSARDWAASMNTEAFF.

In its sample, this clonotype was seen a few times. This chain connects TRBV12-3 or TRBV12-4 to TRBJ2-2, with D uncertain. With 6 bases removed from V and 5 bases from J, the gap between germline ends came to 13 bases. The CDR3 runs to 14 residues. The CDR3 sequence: CASRAFWGTGELFF. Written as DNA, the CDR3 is TGTGCCAGCAGGGCGTTCTGGGGAACCGGGGAGCTGTTTTTT.